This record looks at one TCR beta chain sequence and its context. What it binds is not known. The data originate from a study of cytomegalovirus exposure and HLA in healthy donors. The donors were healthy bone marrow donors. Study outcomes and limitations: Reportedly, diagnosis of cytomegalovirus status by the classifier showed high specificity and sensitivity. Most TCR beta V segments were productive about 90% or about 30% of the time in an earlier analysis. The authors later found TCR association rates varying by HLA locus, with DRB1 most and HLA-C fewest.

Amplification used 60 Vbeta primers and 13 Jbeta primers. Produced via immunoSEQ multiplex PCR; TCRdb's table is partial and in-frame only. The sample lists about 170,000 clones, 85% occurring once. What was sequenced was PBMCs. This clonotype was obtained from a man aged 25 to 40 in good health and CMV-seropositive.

CDR3 DNA: TGTGCCAGCAGTTTCCAACTAGCGGGAGGAATCAATGAGCAGTTCTTC. Protein product: CASSFQLAGGINEQFF. V gene TRBV27 combines with J gene TRBJ2-1; TRBD2 matches at 12 bases. CDR1 MNHEY and CDR2 SMNVEV come from the germline V gene (reference sequence). V gave up 3 bases and J gave up 6 bases; unmatched junction bases: 6. The CDR3 is 16 residues long.